A selection of T cell receptor beta chains follows, all from one sample in a study of monozygotic twins with inflammatory bowel disease. TCRdb reprocessed the 5' RACE reads and stores each CDR3 protein as one record, lacking DNA. The sample includes around 450,000 distinct CDR3 sequences. The sequencing input was blood. The origin of the receptors is a human donor with ulcerative colitis or Crohn's disease, or a healthy co-twin of an affected twin (not recorded which). Each CDR3 is given with its conserved first and last residue.

J: TRBJ1-6; V: TRBV12-3/TRBV12-4; CDR3: CASNPGQVNSPLHF
J: TRBJ1-1; V: TRBV4-2; CDR3: CASSRPEMNTEAFF
J: TRBJ2-1; V: TRBV28; CDR3: CASSSPRGNEQFF
J: TRBJ1-1; V: TRBV11-1; CDR3: CASSPPWVWGTEAFF
J: TRBJ1-1; V: TRBV4-1; CDR3: CATREGVTNTEAFF
J: TRBJ2-7; V: TRBV7-2; CDR3: CASAEGPAYEQYF
J: TRBJ2-2; V: TRBV4-3; CDR3: CASSQITGLNTGELFF
J: TRBJ2-1; V: TRBV10-3; CDR3: CAIKCGNNNEQFF
J: TRBJ2-1; V: TRBV9; CDR3: CASSGGTVNNEQFF
J: TRBJ1-1; V: TRBV7-9; CDR3: CASSPIFLNTEAFF
J: TRBJ1-4; V: TRBV4-2; CDR3: CASSQAREGWEKLFF
J: TRBJ2-3; V: TRBV4-2; CDR3: CASSQTLAGGLAQYF
J: TRBJ2-3; V: TRBV20-1; CDR3: CSASPAGAADTQYF
J: TRBJ1-1; V: TRBV30; CDR3: CAWSVHENTEAFF
J: TRBJ2-2; V: TRBV29-1; CDR3: CSVEVQGSPGELFF
J: TRBJ2-5; V: TRBV6-5; CDR3: CASSYSIPAGVGTQYF
J: TRBJ2-7; V: TRBV13; CDR3: CASSRDMEEEQYF
J: TRBJ2-3; V: TRBV5-1; CDR3: CASSLVGTSGPDTQYF
J: TRBJ2-7; V: TRBV5-1; CDR3: CASRDGAYEQYF
J: TRBJ2-1; V: TRBV28; CDR3: CASSLAGTSLNEQFF
J: TRBJ2-3; V: TRBV5-1; CDR3: CASSLGARGGTDTQYF
J: TRBJ2-1; V: TRBV5-1; CDR3: CASSLVLGANRNEQFF
J: TRBJ2-3; V: TRBV20-1; CDR3: CSARGRSGGPTDTQYF
J: TRBJ2-1; V: TRBV30; CDR3: CAWSHGGEQFF
J: TRBJ1-1; V: TRBV20-1; CDR3: CSARPSMNTEAFF
J: TRBJ2-1; V: TRBV4-2; CDR3: CASSQEGTSGTYNEQFF
J: TRBJ2-7; V: TRBV11-2; CDR3: CASSLVRAPLAGGPYEQYF
J: TRBJ1-2; V: TRBV10-3; CDR3: CAISESEAGSFYGYTF
J: TRBJ1-2; V: TRBV7-8; CDR3: CASSLSGGRGYGYTF
J: TRBJ2-3; V: TRBV5-1; CDR3: CASSLEGHRRTDTQYF
J: TRBJ2-2; V: TRBV28; CDR3: CASSDVPGQGATGELFF
J: TRBJ2-7; V: TRBV12-3/TRBV12-4; CDR3: CASTPGGDGFSYEQYF
J: TRBJ1-1; V: TRBV6-5; CDR3: CASLGASEAFF
J: TRBJ1-2; V: TRBV10-3; CDR3: CAISEQGSANYGYTF
J: TRBJ2-5; V: TRBV20-1; CDR3: CSASLGVSQETQYF
J: TRBJ2-7; V: TRBV27; CDR3: CASSRLGEDYEQYF
J: TRBJ1-1; V: TRBV18; CDR3: CASSPAYGTGFTEAFF
J: TRBJ2-1; V: TRBV3-1; CDR3: CASSQERLAHEQFF
J: TRBJ2-1; V: TRBV9; CDR3: CASSVVGTGGDEQFF
J: TRBJ2-1; V: TRBV5-1; CDR3: CASRPPGSNEQFF
J: TRBJ1-4; V: TRBV20-1; CDR3: CSAYWGEKLFF
J: TRBJ2-1; V: TRBV7-2; CDR3: CASRPTGTSSYNEQFF
J: TRBJ1-1; V: TRBV6-1; CDR3: CASSNQRLSATEAFF
J: TRBJ2-3; V: TRBV7-2; CDR3: CASSRSGRAVADTHYF
J: TRBJ2-2; V: TRBV20-1; CDR3: CSATGLAGTGELFF
J: TRBJ2-5; V: TRBV5-1; CDR3: CASSLGPVEETQYF
J: TRBJ2-7; V: TRBV6-2/TRBV6-3; CDR3: CASSYKGQEYEQYF
J: TRBJ1-5; V: TRBV7-2; CDR3: CASSLLGINQPQHF
J: TRBJ2-5; V: TRBV7-3; CDR3: CASSLIGGGYQETQYF
J: TRBJ2-5; V: TRBV20-1; CDR3: CSAQTAEETQYF
J: TRBJ1-5; V: TRBV5-1; CDR3: CASSSGGTEGQPQHF
J: TRBJ2-2; V: TRBV2; CDR3: CASRPGLASLTGELFF
J: TRBJ1-1; V: TRBV7-2; CDR3: CASSLASGTGAFF
J: TRBJ2-7; V: TRBV19; CDR3: CASSIGTYEQYF
J: TRBJ1-1; V: TRBV5-1; CDR3: CASSLAARGTEAFF
J: TRBJ1-1; V: TRBV20-1; CDR3: CSASTGPMNTEAFF
J: TRBJ2-1; V: TRBV28; CDR3: CASTRIAGVYNEQFF
J: TRBJ2-2; V: TRBV6-5; CDR3: CASSYEASLTGELFF
J: TRBJ1-2; V: TRBV4-1; CDR3: CASSQIQPIRGHPRDGYTF